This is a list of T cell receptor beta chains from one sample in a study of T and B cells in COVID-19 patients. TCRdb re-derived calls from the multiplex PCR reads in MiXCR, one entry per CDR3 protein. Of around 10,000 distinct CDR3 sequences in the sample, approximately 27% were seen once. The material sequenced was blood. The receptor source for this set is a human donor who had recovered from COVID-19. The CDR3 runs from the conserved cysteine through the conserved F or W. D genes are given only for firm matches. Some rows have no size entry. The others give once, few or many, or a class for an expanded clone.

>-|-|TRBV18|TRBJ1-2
TGTGCCAGCTCACCCCCTGATGGATACTATGGCTACACCTTC
CASSPPDGYYGYTF
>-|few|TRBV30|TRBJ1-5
TGTGCCTGGGACAACCAGGGGAAGCCCCAGCATTTT
CAWDNQGKPQHF
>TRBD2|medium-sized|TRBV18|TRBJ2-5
TGTGCCAGCTCACTTGGACTAGCGGGAGGGCGTGACCAAGAGACCCAGTACTTC
CASSLGLAGGRDQETQYF
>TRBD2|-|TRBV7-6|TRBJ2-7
TGTGCCAGCAGCCCCCGCGGAGCGGGAGGAGAGTACGAGCAGTACTTC
CASSPRGAGGEYEQYF
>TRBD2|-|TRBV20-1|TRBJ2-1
TGCAGTGCTAGAGCCCAGCGGGAGTACGCCTACAATGAGCAGTTCTTC
CSARAQREYAYNEQFF
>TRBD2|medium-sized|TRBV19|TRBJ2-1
TGTGCCAGCGAGAGGAAGAGCGGGGGGGTAAGGGCCAATGAGCAGTTCTTC
CASERKSGGVRANEQFF
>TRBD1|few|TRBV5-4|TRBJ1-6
TGTGCCAGCAGCTTTGGGGACAGGGGGCGAGGGTTAGATAATTCACCCCTCCACTTT
CASSFGDRGRGLDNSPLHF
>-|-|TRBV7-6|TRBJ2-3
TGTGCCAGCAGCTTAAGGAGGGGCCTCACAGATACGCAGTATTTT
CASSLRRGLTDTQYF
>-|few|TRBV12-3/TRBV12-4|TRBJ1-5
TGTGCCAGCAGTTTTGGGGAGGATCAGCCCCAGCATTTT
CASSFGEDQPQHF
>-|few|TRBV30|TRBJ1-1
TGTGCCTGGAGTAGGGAGATGAACACTGAAGCTTTCTTT
CAWSREMNTEAFF
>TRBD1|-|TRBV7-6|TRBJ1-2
TGTGCCAGCAGCTCCAACCCGGGACAGGGGTACGGCTATGGCTACACCTTC
CASSSNPGQGYGYGYTF
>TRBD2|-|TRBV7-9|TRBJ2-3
TGTGCCAGCAGCTTAAGGTCGGGAGGGCCTACAGATACGCAGTATTTT
CASSLRSGGPTDTQYF
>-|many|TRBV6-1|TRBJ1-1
TGTGCCAGCAGGCTAACAGGCCAGAGTGAAGCTTTCTTT
CASRLTGQSEAFF
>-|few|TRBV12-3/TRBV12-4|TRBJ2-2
TGTGCCAGCAGTCCAGCCGGTACAAAAGTCGGGGAGCTGTTTTTT
CASSPAGTKVGELFF
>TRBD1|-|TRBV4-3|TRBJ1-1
TGCGCCAGCAGCCAAGACCCGAGGGGGCCGGGCACTGAAGCTTTCTTT
CASSQDPRGPGTEAFF
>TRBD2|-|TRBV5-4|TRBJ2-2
TGCGCCAGCAGCAACGGACTAGCGCCCGCGAACACCGGGGAGCTGTTTTTT
CASSNGLAPANTGELFF
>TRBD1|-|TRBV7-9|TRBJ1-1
TGTGCCAGCAGCTTACAGGGGGCACCCACTGAAGCTTTCTTT
CASSLQGAPTEAFF
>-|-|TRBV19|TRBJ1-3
TGTGCCAGTAGCCTCGACGGCGTCTCTGGAAACACCATATATTTT
CASSLDGVSGNTIYF
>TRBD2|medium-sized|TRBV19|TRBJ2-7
TGTGCCAGTAGTAGCGTGTTAGCGGGAGGTTACGAGCAGTACTTC
CASSSVLAGGYEQYF
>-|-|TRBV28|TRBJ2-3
TGTGCCAGCAGTTTTGGGGGTGATACGCAGTATTTT
CASSFGGDTQYF
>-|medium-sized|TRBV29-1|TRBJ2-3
TGCAGCGCCCGGCCGCGGGTCAACACAGATACGCAGTATTTT
CSARPRVNTDTQYF
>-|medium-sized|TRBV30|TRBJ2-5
TGTGCCTGGAGTTTACAGGTTTCAGAGACCCAGTACTTC
CAWSLQVSETQYF
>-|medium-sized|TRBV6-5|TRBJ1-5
TGTGCCAGCAGGGCCTCCCGGAATCAGCCCCAGCATTTT
CASRASRNQPQHF
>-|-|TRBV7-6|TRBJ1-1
TGTGCCAGCAGCCCAACGAGGGGGTACACTGAAGCTTTCTTT
CASSPTRGYTEAFF
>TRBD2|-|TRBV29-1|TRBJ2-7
TGCAGCGTCCACGGGACTAGCGGTACCTACGAGCAGTACTTC
CSVHGTSGTYEQYF
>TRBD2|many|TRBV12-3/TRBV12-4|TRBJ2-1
TGTGCCAGTAAACGGGCCGGGACTAGCACAGAGAGGGCGGATGAGCAGTTCTTC
CASKRAGTSTERADEQFF
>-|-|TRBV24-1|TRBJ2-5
TGTGCCACCAGTGATTACGGTGCAGGGGCCAAAGGAGAGACCCAGTACTTC
CATSDYGAGAKGETQYF
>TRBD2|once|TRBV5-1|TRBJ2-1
TGCGCCAGCAGCTTGAGGACTAGCGGCAATGAGCAGTTCTTC
CASSLRTSGNEQFF
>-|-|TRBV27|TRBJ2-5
TGTGCCAGCAGTACCCCCATCGGGCTCCAAGAGACCCAGTACTTC
CASSTPIGLQETQYF
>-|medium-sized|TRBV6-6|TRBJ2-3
TGTGCCAGCGACAAGGGGCGGGGGCCAGATACGCAGTATTTT
CASDKGRGPDTQYF
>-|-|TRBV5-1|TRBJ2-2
TGCGCCAGCAGCTTGGAAGCCGGCACCGGGGAGCTGTTTTTT
CASSLEAGTGELFF
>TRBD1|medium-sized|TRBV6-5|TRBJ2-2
TGTGCCAGCAGAGGGACAGGGATGTTCTATAGGACCGGGGAGCTGTTTTTT
CASRGTGMFYRTGELFF
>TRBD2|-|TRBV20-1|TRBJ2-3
TGCAGTGCTAGTCAGGGACTAGGTGTTTCAGATACGCAGTATTTT
CSASQGLGVSDTQYF
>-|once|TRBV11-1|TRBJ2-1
TGTGCCAGCAAGGGACAAGGTACCTACAATGAGCAGTTCTTC
CASKGQGTYNEQFF